The 20 T cell receptor beta chains below all came from one sample that was sequenced in a study of early T cells in non-severe SARS-CoV-2 infection. TCRdb reprocessed the 5' RACE reads with MiXCR, giving one entry per CDR3 protein. Of 45,000 or so distinct CDR3 sequences listed, roughly 10% were seen once; the top ten hold more than 9.5%. Sequenced sample: whole blood. The origin of the receptors is an adult who was a healthcare worker with PCR-confirmed SARS-CoV-2 infection or an uninfected control (not recorded which).

The sample holds a few counts of this clonotype. V gene TRBV30 combines with J gene TRBJ2-5, with D possibly matching TRBD2 (5 bases). Trimming left V 3 bases short and J 2 bases short, with 10 bases between. The CDR3 has 13 amino acids. Per germline, CDR1 GTSNPN and CDR2 SVGIG (reference sequence). In nucleotides, the CDR3 is TGTGCCTGGAGCCTTAGCGAGCAAGAGACCCAGTACTTC. It translates to CAWSLSEQETQYF.

Only one count was recorded for this clonotype. The chain uses TRBV27 and TRBJ2-1; D is ambiguous. Trimming removed 8 bases from V and 7 bases from J, with 15 bases in between. The CDR3 has 13 amino acids. The V gene's germline CDR1 is MNHEY and CDR2 SMNVEV (reference sequence). CDR3 bases: TGTGCCAGCTCCTTCTCAATGCTTAATGAGCAGTTCTTC. It translates to CASSFSMLNEQFF.

Many counts were recorded for this clonotype. This sequence joins TRBV5-3 and TRBJ2-1; D gene uncertain. TRBV5-3 is an ORF, and what it does is uncertain. V lost 5 bases, J lost 10 bases, and 10 bases lay in between. This CDR3 region has 11 residues. CDR3 nucleotide sequence: TGTGCCAGAAGGGAAAACAGCGAGCAGTTCTTC. It yields the protein CARRENSEQFF.

The chain recombines TRBV6-2 or TRBV6-3 with TRBJ1-5; no definite D call. V lost 7 bases and J 5 bases, leaving 9 bases between the germline ends. Germline V gene data show CDR1 as MNHEY and CDR2 as SVGEGT. The CDR3 extends over 12 amino acids. Here the CDR3 reads CASTESDQPQHF. CDR3 bases: TGTGCCAGCACAGAGAGTGATCAGCCCCAGCATTTT.

This clonotype was seen more than once but under ten times. The gene calls are TRBV20-1 and TRBJ1-2; 8 bases map to TRBD1. Germline V gene lookup returns CDR1 DFQATT and CDR2 SNEGSKA (reference sequence). Germline trimming cut 6 bases from V and 3 bases from J; bases unmatched to any gene: 6. The CDR3 consists of 13 residues. CDR3 sequence (DNA): TGCAGTGCCACCGGGACAGGCTACTATGGCTACACCTTC. Its translation: CSATGTGYYGYTF.

In its sample, this clonotype was seen a few times. The J gene is TRBJ2-3, the V gene TRBV2, with 7 bases that match TRBD1. The V gene end was trimmed by 6 bases and the J gene end by 6 bases; junction bases not matched to a gene: 9. Germline V gives CDR1 SNHLY, CDR2 FYNNEI. The CDR3 contains 14 residues. The DNA of the CDR3 is TGTGCCAGCAGCGCAATTGACAGGGTTGATACGCAGTATTTT. Encoded protein: CASSAIDRVDTQYF.

The table lists this clonotype with many counts. This rearrangement joins TRBV7-2 to TRBJ1-5; D unclear. There are 14 residues in the CDR3. V was pared by 2 bases and J by 0 bases, with 5 bases between. Germline CDR1 reads SGHTA; CDR2 reads FQGNSA. CDR3 sequence reads: CASSLTGSNQPQHF. The DNA for the CDR3 is TGTGCCAGCAGCTTAACGGGTAGCAATCAGCCCCAGCATTTT.

This clonotype was seen repeatedly, ten times or more. The chain joins TRBV12-3 or TRBV12-4 to TRBJ1-5, with D hard to call. The V gene lost 3 bases and the J gene lost 2 bases, with 2 bases spanning the gap. The CDR3 contains 12 residues. CDR3 loop: CASSFGNQPQHF. CDR3 DNA: TGTGCCAGCAGTTTCGGCAATCAGCCCCAGCATTTT.

This clonotype was observed a handful of times. The chain recombines TRBV5-6 with TRBJ2-5; 8 bases are shared with TRBD2. CDR1 is SGHDT and CDR2 is YYEEEE in the germline V gene. CDR3 length: 15 amino acids. V dropped 4 bases and J dropped 5; count of bases not matched to a gene: 10. Here the CDR3 DNA reads TGTGCCAGCAGCGGACCGGGACTAGGGGGGGAGACCCAGTACTTC. Translated, it gives CASSGPGLGGETQYF.

This clonotype was counted only a few times. The genes are TRBV2 and TRBJ1-6; D remains ambiguous. Germline assignment: CDR1 SNHLY and CDR2 FYNNEI. Trimming took off 4 bases at V and 6 bases at J, with 10 bases between the two ends. This CDR3 has 14 amino acids. CDR3 DNA: TGTGCCAGCAGTGTGATTGATAGTAATTCACCCCTCCACTTT. Its protein is CASSVIDSNSPLHF.

By sample share, this clonotype is medium-sized (0.01 to 0.1%). The chain carries TRBV7-3 and TRBJ1-5; D perhaps matches TRBD1 (5 bases). The CDR3 consists of 14 residues. Trimming pared 5 bases from V and 5 bases from J, leaving 13 bases between. Germline loops: CDR1 SGHTA, CDR2 FQGTGA. The CDR3 DNA reads as TGTGCCAGCAGCCCCGGGGGAGGGGATCAGCCCCAGCATTTT. It translates to CASSPGGGDQPQHF.

In its sample, this clonotype was seen many times. The genes are TRBV7-8 and TRBJ1-5; 7 nucleotides match TRBD1. In germline, CDR1 is SGHVS, CDR2 FQNEAQ. The V segment lost 6 bases and the J segment 3 bases; nucleotides outside the gene matches: 8. The CDR3 contains 15 residues. Written as DNA, the CDR3 is TGTGCCAGCAGTTCGGACAGGAGACTCAATCAGCCCCAGCATTTT. It encodes CASSSDRRLNQPQHF.

As concerns this clonotype: Being one base from a much bigger clone, this may be a read error. The chain combines TRBV6-5 with TRBJ1-6; no clear D gene. CDR3 size: 16 residues. Per germline, CDR1 MNHEY and CDR2 SVGAGI. The CDR3 region has the DNA TGTGTCAGCAGTTACTCGTCCCGCTCCTATAATTCACCCCTCCACTTT. Translating it yields CVSSYSSRSYNSPLHF.

This clonotype has at least ten counts. This chain links TRBV4-1 with TRBJ2-3, with D possibly matching TRBD1 (5 bases). The V gene's germline CDR1 is MGHRA and CDR2 YSYEKL. V shed 4 bases and J shed 0 bases, with 14 bases lying between them. The CDR3 loop spans 16 amino acids. The CDR3 nucleotides read TGCGCCAGCAGCCCACGGGCAGGGTTAAGCACAGATACGCAGTATTTT. Translation gives CASSPRAGLSTDTQYF.

In its sample, this clonotype was seen many times. This chain connects TRBV29-1 to TRBJ2-3, with 8 bases lining up with TRBD1. V dropped 7 bases and J dropped 3; count of bases not matched to a gene: 6. The CDR3 consists of 13 residues. Germline V CDR1 and CDR2: SQVTM, ANQGSEA. CDR3 nucleotides: TGCAGCGAATCGGACAGGGCTACAGATACGCAGTATTTT. Encoded protein: CSESDRATDTQYF.

The rearrangement uses TRBV7-3 and TRBJ2-3; D may be TRBD2 (6 bases). This CDR3 spans 15 amino acids. Germline assignment: CDR1 SGHTA and CDR2 FQGTGA. Trimming cost V 8 bases and J 0 bases, with 15 bases left between them. The CDR3: CASCPTGLSTDTQYF. CDR3 DNA sequence: TGTGCCAGCTGCCCCACGGGACTCAGCACAGATACGCAGTATTTT.

This clonotype has at least ten counts. This rearrangement joins TRBV7-2 to TRBJ2-5; 10 nucleotides align to TRBD1. CDR3 length: 14 residues. After removal of 5 bases from V and 2 bases from J, the junction contained 2 bases not matched to a gene. Per the germline V gene, CDR1 is SGHTA and CDR2 is FQGNSA. For the CDR3, the DNA is TGTGCCAGCAGCGACAGGGGGCTACAAGAGACCCAGTACTTC. Translation: CASSDRGLQETQYF.

There are a few counts of this clonotype. The CDR3 sequence: CAGDSNQPQHF. CDR3 bases: TGCGCCGGAGATAGCAATCAGCCCCAGCATTTT. This sequence joins TRBV4-1 and TRBJ1-5; D ambiguous. Trimming took 11 bases from V and 0 from J, leaving 5 bases between them. The CDR3 extends over 11 amino acids. Germline values: CDR1 MGHRA, CDR2 YSYEKL.

This clonotype was detected only once. Mismatch with germline at one junction end may stem from a read error. The chain is built from TRBV6-5 and TRBJ2-6, with a tentative D call TRBD1 (5 bases). The CDR3 runs to 15 residues. Germline values: CDR1 MNHEY, CDR2 SVGAGI. The CDR3 nucleotides read TGTGCCAGCAGTTACGGTGGCTCTGGGGCCAACGTCCCGACTTTC. Protein: CASSYGGSGANVPTF.

This clonotype was counted a few times. J is TRBJ1-5 and V is TRBV18; D call uncertain. This CDR3 has 16 amino acids. The ends were cut back, 4 bases at V and 2 bases at J, with 15 bases in the middle. Germline CDR1 reads KGHSH; CDR2 reads LQKENI. The CDR3 reads CASSHYGVSGNQPQHF. CDR3 in DNA: TGTGCCAGCTCACATTACGGTGTTTCGGGCAATCAGCCCCAGCATTTT. The variable domain in full, completed from reference TRBV18 and TRBJ1-5, reads NAGVMQNPRHLVRRRGQEARLRCSPMKGHSHVYWYRQLPEEGLKFMVYLQKENIIDESGMPKERFSAEFPKEGPSILRIQQVVRGDSAAYFCASSHYGVSGNQPQHFGDGTRLSIL.